This entry describes one T cell receptor beta chain. The antigen this receptor binds is unknown. The input lacks base qualities; no much larger clone sits a single base away. The data were obtained in a study of blood T cells in healthy people across ages (dated by TCRdb to the mid-2010s). Turning to the overall study: In model experiments, template switching captured roughly one uniquely barcoded TCR beta cDNA molecule for every two T cells. Age-related changes in TCR beta repertoire diversity were measured in the study by deep sequencing normalized with unique cDNA molecular identifiers. Donors were grouped into four age groups: young (average approximately 15 years), middle-aged (39), aged (approximately 58) and long-lived (approximately 78). Donors of different ages were randomly distributed across sequencing lanes to avoid experimental bias. Two additional independent replicas of 1 million unique cDNA reads from the same blood draw were analyzed for two donors (one aged 18 to 30 and one aged 80 or older).

CDR3 length: 14 amino acids, cysteine to phenylalanine. Only the CDR3 part of the read is kept: 42 bases, read in frame from the first base. For CDR1 and CDR2, the germline V gene lists LGHNA and YNFKEQ. V has 5 bases trimmed and J has 6 bases trimmed; junction bases matching no gene number 7. Receptor amplification or capture employed 5' RACE. Sequencing took place on an Illumina HiSeq 2500. The second PCR ran for roughly 6 to 11 cycles and used a J-beta primer mix along with a sample-barcoded 5' primer. Each TCR beta cDNA molecule received a unique molecular identifier from a template-switch 5' adaptor carrying 12 random nucleotides. Each sample yielded at least 3 million CDR3-containing paired-end reads. First-strand cDNA synthesis was performed from all RNA using the Mint cDNA synthesis kit, with priming by a TRBC-specific oligonucleotide. Following uracil-DNA glycosylase treatment, all cDNA underwent a first 18-cycle PCR with the universal primers M1SS and BC2_uni_R. On the authors' methods: Each sample was normalized by randomly selecting 1 million high-quality reads, each carrying a distinct molecular identifier. Reads with shared molecular identifiers were discarded instead of being binned into consensus sequences. MiTCR, set to a Q25 quality threshold and the strictest error-elimination algorithm, was used for CDR3 identification, clonotype clustering and error correction. Lower-bound total TCR beta diversity was estimated with a nonparametric unseen species model using Euler transformation. TCRdb passed the public sequencing reads through fastp at Q25 and MiXCR, retaining productive beta sequences. Rows with a matching CDR3 protein are joined into one entry that keeps the most common DNA and genes. Clone size and V and J calls follow TCRdb, not the original study. The sample records 1.5 million to 1.8 million distinct CDR3 sequences, about 45% of which are singletons. Around 4% of the sample belongs to the ten largest clones.

The donors were roughly 39 Caucasian individuals from Russia, aged about 6 to 100 years, who were systemically healthy. Each donor gave approximately 9.4 milliliters of peripheral blood, drawn into EDTA-treated Vacutainer tubes. Ficoll-Paque density-gradient centrifugation was used to isolate PBMCs, with at least 6.5 million per sample. Total RNA was extracted from PBMCs with Trizol reagent, with at least 6 micrograms obtained per sample. Naive CD45RAhigh/CD27high T cell percentages were measured by flow cytometry on a PBMC aliquot from every donor. What the study reported, not specific to this receptor: Total diversity estimates from one million sequenced T cells were considered lower bounds and underestimates. As age increased, observed TCR beta diversity per million T cells dropped in a roughly linear way, and a significant reduction was already evident by age about 40. Compared with the aged group, more naive CD4+ T cells, fewer expanded clones and increased TCR diversity were shown by the long-lived group, suggesting age selection. Donor CMV infection status was unknown, potentially confounding age-related changes in expanded clonotypes. There was a strong correlation between observed TCR beta diversity and the percentage of naive T cells measured by flow cytometry. Bulk unsorted PBMC profiling prevented conclusive comparison of naive and antigen-experienced compartments.

The sequenced sample was blood. This chain is built from TRBV4-2 and TRBJ1-5; 7 nucleotides in the junction match TRBD1. This TCR derives from a woman between 18 and 30 years old in good health. The nucleotide sequence reads as follows: TGTGCCAGCAGCGGAACCGGGACAGCTCAGCCCCAGCATTTT. The translation is CASSGTGTAQPQHF.